The next 8 T cell receptor beta chains were all read from a single sample in a study of T cell changes during pregnancy in multiple sclerosis. TCRdb keeps only in-frame clones here, not all; method: immunoSEQ multiplex PCR. This sample has tens of thousands of clones, with 93% found just once. The material was peripheral blood, obtained in the second trimester of pregnancy. The source is a female donor with multiple sclerosis, enrolled in a pregnancy study.

The table lists this clone with a count of one. The chain uses TRBV6-1 and TRBJ2-3; D gene unclear. Germline V gene sequence: CDR1 MNHNS, CDR2 SASEGT. V shed 3 bases and J shed 0 bases, with 4 bases lying between them. This CDR3 has 13 residues. CDR3 in DNA: TGTGCCAGCAGTGATGGCAGCACAGATACGCAGTATTTT. Its protein product is CASSDGSTDTQYF.

The chain uses TRBV6-4 and TRBJ1-5; perhaps TRBD1 as D (5 bases). V was cut by 3 bases and J by 6 bases, with 15 bases left in between. The CDR3 sequence is 15 residues long. Per the germline V gene, CDR1 is MRHNA and CDR2 is SNTAGT. CDR3 bases: TGTGCCAGCAGTGAGGTTGCGGGGCGGCTTCAGCCCCAGCATTTT. It specifies CASSEVAGRLQPQHF.

The V gene is TRBV11-2, the J gene TRBJ2-2; the D is unclear. Germline CDR1 is SGHAT and CDR2 is FQNNGV. CDR3 size: 12 residues. Trimming took off 6 bases at V and 4 bases at J, with 6 bases between the two ends. Here the CDR3 reads CASSRVTGELFF. The DNA of the CDR3 is TGTGCCAGCAGTCGGGTCACCGGGGAGCTGTTTTTT.

The gene calls are TRBV9 and TRBJ1-5, with D possibly matching TRBD1 (5 bases). Germline lookup yields CDR1 SGDLS and CDR2 YYNGEE. This CDR3 has 15 residues. V lost 0 bases and J lost 7, with 14 bases in between. Here the CDR3 reads CASSVGPVKGQPQHF. The CDR3 nucleotides are TGTGCCAGCAGCGTAGGTCCGGTGAAGGGGCAGCCCCAGCATTTT.

V and J are TRBV10-3 and TRBJ2-3, with TRBD2 identical over 12 bases. Losses at the gene ends were 9 bases for V and 4 bases for J; bases not matched to a gene: 8. CDR1 and CDR2 (germline): ENHRY, SYGVKD. The CDR3 runs 15 residues. The CDR3 loop is CAIGTSGYIADTQYF. The CDR3 nucleotides read TGTGCCATAGGGACTAGCGGGTACATCGCAGATACGCAGTATTTT.

Of note for this clone: A read error may produce the germline difference seen at one junction end. The chain links TRBV7-7 to TRBJ2-7; 8 bases are a match to TRBD1. The CDR3 covers 14 residues. CDR1 is SSHAT and CDR2 is FNYEAQ in the germline V gene (reference sequence). CDR3 sequence: CASSPGTGSGEQYF. Here the CDR3 DNA reads TGTGCTAGCAGCCCAGGGACAGGATCTGGCGAGCAGTACTTC.

J is TRBJ1-5 and V is TRBV6-1; no definite D call. The V and J ends lost 9 bases and 0 bases respectively, with 12 bases between them. CDR1 and CDR2 from the germline V gene are MNHNS and SASEGT. The CDR3 contains 14 residues. The CDR3 sequence is CASGSHYSNQPQHF. The CDR3 coding sequence is TGTGCCAGTGGGAGCCACTATAGCAATCAGCCCCAGCATTTT.

The gene calls are TRBV5-1 and TRBJ2-3, with D perhaps TRBD1 (6 bases). V was trimmed by 6 bases and J by 4 bases, leaving 15 bases between them. Looked up from germline, CDR1 is SGHRS and CDR2 is YFSETQ. The CDR3 is made up of 14 amino acids. CDR3 loop: CASKLGQGSDTQYF. Here the CDR3 DNA reads TGCGCCAGCAAGCTGGGTCAGGGGTCAGATACGCAGTATTTT.